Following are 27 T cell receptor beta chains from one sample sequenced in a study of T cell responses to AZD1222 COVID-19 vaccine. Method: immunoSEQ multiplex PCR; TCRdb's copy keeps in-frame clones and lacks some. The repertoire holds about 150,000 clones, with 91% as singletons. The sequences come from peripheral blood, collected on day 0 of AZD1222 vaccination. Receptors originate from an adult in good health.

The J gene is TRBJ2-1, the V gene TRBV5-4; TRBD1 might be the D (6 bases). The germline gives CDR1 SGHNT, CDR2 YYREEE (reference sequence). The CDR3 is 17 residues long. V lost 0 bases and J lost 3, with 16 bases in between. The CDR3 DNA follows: TGTGCCAGCAGCTTGGATAGGGGAACAGGGAACTACAATGAGCAGTTCTTC. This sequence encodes CASSLDRGTGNYNEQFF. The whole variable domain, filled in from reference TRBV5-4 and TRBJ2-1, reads ETGVTQSPTHLIKTRGQQVTLRCSSQSGHNTVSWYQQALGQGPQFIFQYYREEENGRGNFPPRFSGLQFPNYSSELNVNALELDDSALYLCASSLDRGTGNYNEQFFGPGTRLTVL.

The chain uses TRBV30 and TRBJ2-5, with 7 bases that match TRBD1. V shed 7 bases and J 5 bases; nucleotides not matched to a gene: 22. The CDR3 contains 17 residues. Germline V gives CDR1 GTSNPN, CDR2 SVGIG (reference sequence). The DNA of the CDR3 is TGTGCCTTTTTCAGCCGGGACAGTTTAAGAGTTAGGGAGACCCAGTACTTC. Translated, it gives CAFFSRDSLRVRETQYF.

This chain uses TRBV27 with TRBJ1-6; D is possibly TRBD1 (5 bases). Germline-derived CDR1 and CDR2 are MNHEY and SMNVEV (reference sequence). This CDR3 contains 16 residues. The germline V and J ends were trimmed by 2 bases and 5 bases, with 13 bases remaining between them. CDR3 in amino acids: CASSLMVGTNNSPLHF. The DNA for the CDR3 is TGTGCCAGCAGTTTAATGGTTGGGACGAATAATTCACCCCTCCACTTT.

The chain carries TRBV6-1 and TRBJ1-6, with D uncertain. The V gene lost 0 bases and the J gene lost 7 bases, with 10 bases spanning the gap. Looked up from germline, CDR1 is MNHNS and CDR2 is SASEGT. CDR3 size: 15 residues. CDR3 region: CASSEAVSQNSPLHF. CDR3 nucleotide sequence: TGTGCCAGCAGTGAAGCGGTCTCTCAGAATTCACCCCTCCACTTT.

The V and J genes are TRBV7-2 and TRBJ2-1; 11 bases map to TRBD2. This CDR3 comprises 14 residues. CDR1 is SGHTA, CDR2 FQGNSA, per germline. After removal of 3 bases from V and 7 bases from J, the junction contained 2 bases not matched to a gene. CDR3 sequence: CASSFLAGGNEQFF. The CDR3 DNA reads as TGTGCCAGCAGCTTTCTAGCGGGGGGAAATGAGCAGTTCTTC.

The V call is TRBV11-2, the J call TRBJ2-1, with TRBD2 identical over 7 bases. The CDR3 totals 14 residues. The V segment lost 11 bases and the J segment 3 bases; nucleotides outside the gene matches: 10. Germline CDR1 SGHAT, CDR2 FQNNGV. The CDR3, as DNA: TGTGCCTCCGGCAGGGAGCGGGACTACAATGAGCAGTTCTTC. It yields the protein CASGRERDYNEQFF.

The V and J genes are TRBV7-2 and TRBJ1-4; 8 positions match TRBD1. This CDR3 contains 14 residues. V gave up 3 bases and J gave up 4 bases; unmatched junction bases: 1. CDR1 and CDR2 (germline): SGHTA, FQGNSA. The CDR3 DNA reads TGTGCCAGCAGCTTCGACAGGGGTAATGAAAAACTGTTTTTT. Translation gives CASSFDRGNEKLFF. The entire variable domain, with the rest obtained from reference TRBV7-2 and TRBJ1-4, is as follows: GAGVSQSPSNKVTEKGKDVELRCDPISGHTALYWYRQSLGQGLEFLIYFQGNSAPDKSGLPSDRFSAERTGGSVSTLTIQRTQQEDSAVYLCASSFDRGNEKLFFGSGTQLSVL.

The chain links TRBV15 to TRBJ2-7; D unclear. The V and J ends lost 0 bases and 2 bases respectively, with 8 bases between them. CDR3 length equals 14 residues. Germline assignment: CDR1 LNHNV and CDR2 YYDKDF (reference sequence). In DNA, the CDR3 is TGTGCCACCAGCAGAGATAAGGGCCCCTACGAGCAGTACTTC. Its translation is CATSRDKGPYEQYF.

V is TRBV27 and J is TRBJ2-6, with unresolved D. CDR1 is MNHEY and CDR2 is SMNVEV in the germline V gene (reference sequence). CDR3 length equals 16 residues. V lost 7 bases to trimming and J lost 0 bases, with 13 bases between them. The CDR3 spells CASTLQLPSGANVLTF. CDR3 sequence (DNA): TGTGCCAGCACATTACAGCTCCCCTCTGGGGCCAACGTCCTGACTTTC. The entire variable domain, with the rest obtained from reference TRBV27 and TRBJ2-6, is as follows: EAQVTQNPRYLITVTGKKLTVTCSQNMNHEYMSWYRQDPGLGLRQIYYSMNVEVTDKGDVPEGYKVSRKEKRNFPLILESPSPNQTSLYFCASTLQLPSGANVLTFGAGSRLTVL.

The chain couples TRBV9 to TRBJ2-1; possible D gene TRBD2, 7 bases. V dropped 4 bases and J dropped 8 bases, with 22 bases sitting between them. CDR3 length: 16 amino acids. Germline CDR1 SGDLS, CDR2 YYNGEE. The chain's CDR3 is CASSYRAGEAADEQFF. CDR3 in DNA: TGTGCCAGCAGCTACAGGGCGGGAGAGGCGGCGGATGAGCAGTTCTTC.

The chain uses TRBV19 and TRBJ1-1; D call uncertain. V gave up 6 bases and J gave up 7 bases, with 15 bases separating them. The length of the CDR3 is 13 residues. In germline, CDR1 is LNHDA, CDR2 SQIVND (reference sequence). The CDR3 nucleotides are TGTGCCAGTAGCTGGACCTCGGCGGGTGAAGCTTTCTTT. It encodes CASSWTSAGEAFF.

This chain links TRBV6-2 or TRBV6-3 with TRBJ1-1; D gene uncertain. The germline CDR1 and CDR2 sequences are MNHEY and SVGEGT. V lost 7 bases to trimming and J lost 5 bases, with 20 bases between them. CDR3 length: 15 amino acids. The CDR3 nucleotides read TGTGCCAGCACCCCTCTCGCAGAATGGGAGACTGAAGCTTTCTTT. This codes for CASTPLAEWETEAFF.

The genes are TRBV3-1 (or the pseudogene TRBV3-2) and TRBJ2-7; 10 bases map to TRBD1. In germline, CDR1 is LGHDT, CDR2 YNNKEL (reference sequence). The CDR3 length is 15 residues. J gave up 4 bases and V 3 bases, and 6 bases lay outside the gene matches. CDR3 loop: CASSHARQGAYEQYF. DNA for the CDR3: TGTGCCAGCAGCCACGCGCGACAGGGGGCTTACGAGCAGTACTTC.

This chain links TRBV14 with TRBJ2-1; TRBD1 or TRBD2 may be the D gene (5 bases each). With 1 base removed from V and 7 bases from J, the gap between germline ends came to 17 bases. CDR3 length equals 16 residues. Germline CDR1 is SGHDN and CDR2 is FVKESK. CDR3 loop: CASSQGKRMSGNEQFF. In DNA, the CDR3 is TGTGCCAGCAGCCAAGGGAAGCGGATGTCAGGGAATGAGCAGTTCTTC.

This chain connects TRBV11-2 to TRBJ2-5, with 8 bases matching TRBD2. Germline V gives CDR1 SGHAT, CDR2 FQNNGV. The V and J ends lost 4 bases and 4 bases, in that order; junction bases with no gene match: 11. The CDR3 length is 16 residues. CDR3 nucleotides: TGTGCCAGCAGCTACCTCCCCGGGGGGGTAAGAGAGACCCAGTACTTC. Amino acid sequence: CASSYLPGGVRETQYF.

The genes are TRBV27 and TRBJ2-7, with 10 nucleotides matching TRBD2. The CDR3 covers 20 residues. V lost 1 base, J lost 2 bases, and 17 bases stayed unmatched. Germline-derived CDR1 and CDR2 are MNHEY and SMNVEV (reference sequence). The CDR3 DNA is TGTGCCAGCAGTTTATATGTACGAGCGGGGGGGGTATCGCTAACCTACGAGCAGTACTTC. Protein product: CASSLYVRAGGVSLTYEQYF.

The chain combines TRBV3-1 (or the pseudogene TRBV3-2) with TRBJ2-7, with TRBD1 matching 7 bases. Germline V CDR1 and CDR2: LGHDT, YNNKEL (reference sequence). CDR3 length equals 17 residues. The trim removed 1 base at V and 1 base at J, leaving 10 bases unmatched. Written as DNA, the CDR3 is TGTGCCAGCAGCCAAGGGAGTGTGGGACAGAGGTCCTACGAGCAGTACTTC. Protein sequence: CASSQGSVGQRSYEQYF.

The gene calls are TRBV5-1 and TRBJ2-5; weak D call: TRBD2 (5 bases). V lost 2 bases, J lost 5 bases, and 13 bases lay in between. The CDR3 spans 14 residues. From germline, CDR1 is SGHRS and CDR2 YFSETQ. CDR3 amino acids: CASSLTGVWETQYF. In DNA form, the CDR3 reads TGCGCCAGCAGCTTAACCGGGGTATGGGAGACCCAGTACTTC.

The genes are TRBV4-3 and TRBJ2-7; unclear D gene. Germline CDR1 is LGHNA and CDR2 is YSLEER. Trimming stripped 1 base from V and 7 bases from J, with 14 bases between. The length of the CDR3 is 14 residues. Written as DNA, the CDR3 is TGCGCCAGCAGCCAAGGATCCGGCTTTGATGAGCAGTACTTC. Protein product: CASSQGSGFDEQYF.

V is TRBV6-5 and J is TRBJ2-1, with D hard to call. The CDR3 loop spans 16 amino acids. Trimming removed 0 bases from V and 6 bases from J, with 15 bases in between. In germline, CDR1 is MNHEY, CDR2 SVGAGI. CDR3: CASSYSMSLGSNEQFF. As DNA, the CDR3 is TGTGCCAGCAGTTACTCGATGAGCCTAGGTAGCAATGAGCAGTTCTTC.

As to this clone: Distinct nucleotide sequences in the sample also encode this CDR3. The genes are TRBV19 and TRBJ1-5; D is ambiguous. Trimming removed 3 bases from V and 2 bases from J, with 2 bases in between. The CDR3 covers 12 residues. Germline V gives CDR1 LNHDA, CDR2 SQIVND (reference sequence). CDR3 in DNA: TGTGCCAGTAGTATCGGCAATCAGCCCCAGCATTTT. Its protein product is CASSIGNQPQHF.

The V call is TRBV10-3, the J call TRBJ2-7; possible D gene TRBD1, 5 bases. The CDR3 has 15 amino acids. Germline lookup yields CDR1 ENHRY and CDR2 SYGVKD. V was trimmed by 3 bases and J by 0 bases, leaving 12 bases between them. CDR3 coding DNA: TGTGCCATCAGTGATTTGGCAGGGCCCTCCTACGAGCAGTACTTC. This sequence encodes CAISDLAGPSYEQYF.

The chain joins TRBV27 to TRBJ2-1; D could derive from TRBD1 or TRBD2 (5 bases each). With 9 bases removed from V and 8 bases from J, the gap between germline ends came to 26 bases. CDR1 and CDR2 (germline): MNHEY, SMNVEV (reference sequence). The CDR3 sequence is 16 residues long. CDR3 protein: CARTTKTGRTIDEQFF. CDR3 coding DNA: TGTGCCAGGACGACTAAGACGGGACGTACCATTGATGAGCAGTTCTTC.

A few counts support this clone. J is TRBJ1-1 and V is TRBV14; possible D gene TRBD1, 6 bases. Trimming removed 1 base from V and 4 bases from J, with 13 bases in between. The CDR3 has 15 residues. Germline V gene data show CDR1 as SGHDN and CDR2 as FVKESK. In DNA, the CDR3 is TGTGCCAGCAGCCAAGTGACAGGATCGGGCACTGAAGCTTTCTTT. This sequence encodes CASSQVTGSGTEAFF. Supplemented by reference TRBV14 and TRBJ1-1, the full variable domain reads EAGVTQFPSHSVIEKGQTVTLRCDPISGHDNLYWYRRVMGKEIKFLLHFVKESKQDESGMPNNRFLAERTGGTYSTLKVQPAELEDSGVYFCASSQVTGSGTEAFFGQGTRLTVV.

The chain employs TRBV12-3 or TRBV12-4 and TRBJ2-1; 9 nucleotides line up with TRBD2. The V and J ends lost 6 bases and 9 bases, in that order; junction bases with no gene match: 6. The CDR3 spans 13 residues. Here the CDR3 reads CASRLGTSREQFF. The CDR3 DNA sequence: TGTGCCAGCAGGCTAGGGACTAGCCGTGAGCAGTTCTTC.

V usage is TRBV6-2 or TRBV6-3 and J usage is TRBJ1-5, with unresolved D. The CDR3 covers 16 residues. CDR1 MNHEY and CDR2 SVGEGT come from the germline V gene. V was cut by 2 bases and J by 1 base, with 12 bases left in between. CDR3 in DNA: TGTGCCAGCAGTTACCGGCGGGTTTCGAGCAATCAGCCCCAGCATTTT. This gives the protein CASSYRRVSSNQPQHF.

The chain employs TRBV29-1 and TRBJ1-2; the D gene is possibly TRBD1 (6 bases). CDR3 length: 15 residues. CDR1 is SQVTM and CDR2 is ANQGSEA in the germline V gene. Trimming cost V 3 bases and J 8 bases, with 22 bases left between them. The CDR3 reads CSVDGRWAGVSGYTF. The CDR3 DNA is TGCAGCGTTGATGGCCGCTGGGCAGGGGTATCAGGCTACACCTTC.